Listed below are T cell receptor beta chains from one sample, sequenced in a study of radiation and T cells in renal cell carcinoma. The data were produced by immunoSEQ multiplex PCR, yet TCRdb's version contains in-frame clones alone and is incomplete. The profile shows approximately 150,000 clones, approximately 86% of them singletons. The sequencing here drew on blood, taken from a patient whose treatment included radiotherapy and nephrectomy. These receptors were obtained from a woman aged 50 to 60 with renal cell carcinoma. CDR3s include the opening cysteine and the closing phenylalanine or tryptophan. The D gene is left open where the match is weak. Clone size is not always given. Where it is, it says once, few, many or a class for expanded clones.

abundance	j_gene	d_gene	v_gene	CDR3nt	CDR3aa
NA	TRBJ2-5	NA	TRBV7-9	TGTGCCAGCAGCAAACGGACCGGACCGGGCCAATCGGAGACCCAGTACTTC	CASSKRTGPGQSETQYF
NA	TRBJ2-1	TRBD2	TRBV11-2	TGTGCCAGCAGCTTAGCGACCGGGACTAGGAGTGAGCAGTTCTTC	CASSLATGTRSEQFF
once	TRBJ1-2	NA	TRBV5-1	TGCGCCAGCAGGCAACAGGCAGGCGCCCCTAACTATGGCTACACCTTC	CASRQQAGAPNYGYTF
NA	TRBJ2-7	TRBD2	TRBV10-3	TGTGCCATCAGGCCGGGACTAGCTTCCTACGAGCAGTACTTC	CAIRPGLASYEQYF
NA	TRBJ2-3	NA	TRBV19	TGTGCCAGTAGTATCTCCGGGGCTGATACGCAGTATTTT	CASSISGADTQYF
NA	TRBJ1-4	NA	TRBV28	TGTGCCAGCAGTTTAGGGGGGGATAATGAAAAACTGTTTTTT	CASSLGGDNEKLFF
once	TRBJ2-3	TRBD1	TRBV2	TGTGCCAGCAGTGCGGACAGGGGCACAGATACGCAGTATTTT	CASSADRGTDTQYF
NA	TRBJ2-7	TRBD2	TRBV7-2	TGTGCCAGCAGCTTAGGGCGGGAGGGCATCGAGCAGTACTTC	CASSLGREGIEQYF
NA	TRBJ2-5	NA	TRBV5-1	TGCGCCAGCAGCTTGGAAGGTCCAGGGAGGGAGACCCAGTACTTC	CASSLEGPGRETQYF
NA	TRBJ2-1	NA	TRBV9	TGTGCCAGCAGCGCCGGGGCTGGGGCAGGCAATGAGCAGTTCTTC	CASSAGAGAGNEQFF
NA	TRBJ1-1	NA	TRBV2	TGTGCCAGCAGTGGGGACCCCACGGGAGCTTTCTTT	CASSGDPTGAFF
NA	TRBJ2-7	TRBD2	TRBV7-2	TGTGCCAGCAGCCTACTAGCGGGAGTGGCCTACGAGCAGTACTTC	CASSLLAGVAYEQYF
NA	TRBJ1-4	NA	TRBV28	TGTGCCAGCAGCCCGGATTTCAGACTGTTTTTT	CASSPDFRLFF
NA	TRBJ2-2	TRBD1	TRBV28	TGTGCCAGCAGACATACCGGGACAGGGGACACCGGGGAGCTGTTTTTT	CASRHTGTGDTGELFF
few	TRBJ1-1	TRBD1	TRBV19	TGTGCCAGTAAAACAGGGGGCGAGGAGAGGAACACTGAAGCTTTCTTT	CASKTGGEERNTEAFF
NA	TRBJ2-1	NA	TRBV9	TGTGCCAGCAGCGTAGAAGGCGGGGAGCACTCCTACAATGAGCAGTTCTTC	CASSVEGGEHSYNEQFF
NA	TRBJ1-2	NA	TRBV19	TGTGCCAGTAGTGACAGAAACTATGGCTACACCTTC	CASSDRNYGYTF
NA	TRBJ1-5	TRBD1	TRBV2	TGTGCCAGCAGTAAAACAGGGGGGATCAGCAATCAGCCCCAGCATTTT	CASSKTGGISNQPQHF
NA	TRBJ2-5	TRBD1	TRBV13	TGTGCCAGCAGCTTCGGGACAGGGGGAGAGACCCAGTACTTC	CASSFGTGGETQYF
NA	TRBJ2-5	NA	TRBV5-1	TGCGCCAGCAGCTCTTTAGACAGCACCCAAGAGACCCAGTACTTC	CASSSLDSTQETQYF
NA	TRBJ1-4	TRBD1	TRBV4-3	TGCGCCAGCAGCCAAGCTCCGACAGGGACTAATGAAAAACTGTTTTTT	CASSQAPTGTNEKLFF
NA	TRBJ1-1	NA	TRBV5-4	TGTGCCAGCAGCTTGGGGGAGGCGGGCACTGAAGCTTTCTTT	CASSLGEAGTEAFF
once	TRBJ1-1	TRBD1	TRBV19	TGTGCCAGTAGTATGGGACAGGGGTTTGAAGCTTTCTTT	CASSMGQGFEAFF
NA	TRBJ2-7	NA	TRBV9	TGTGCCAGCAGCGTAGCTCCCTCACCGAGCTCCTACGAGCAGTACTTC	CASSVAPSPSSYEQYF
NA	TRBJ1-2	TRBD1	TRBV6-6	TGTGCCGGGTCGACAGGGAACGGCTATGGCTACACCTTC	CAGSTGNGYGYTF
NA	TRBJ1-1	NA	TRBV28	TGTGCCACTCGGTGGGGGGGGCTTGAAGCTTTCTTT	CATRWGGLEAFF
NA	TRBJ1-2	TRBD1	TRBV11-2	TGTGCCAGCAGCACCCCCAGGGGGATGCGAGATGGCTACACCTTC	CASSTPRGMRDGYTF
NA	TRBJ2-5	NA	TRBV28	TGTGCCAGCGCGGGGCCCCAAGAGACCCAGTACTTC	CASAGPQETQYF
NA	TRBJ1-4	TRBD1	TRBV6-1	TGTGCCACCCAAACAGGGGCAACTAATGAAAAACTGTTTTTT	CATQTGATNEKLFF
NA	TRBJ1-6	TRBD1	TRBV28	TGTGCCAGCAGTCCGGGACAGGGAGTTTATTCACCCCTCCACTTT	CASSPGQGVYSPLHF
NA	TRBJ1-6	NA	TRBV27	TGTGCCAGCAGTTTACTCGGGCCTAGGGATTCACCCCTCCACTTT	CASSLLGPRDSPLHF
NA	TRBJ1-2	NA	TRBV10-3	TGTGCCATCAGTCCCGGGGATGGCTACACCTTC	CAISPGDGYTF
NA	TRBJ1-4	TRBD1	TRBV29-1	TGCAGCGCACAGGGGAGAACTAATGAAAAACTGTTTTTT	CSAQGRTNEKLFF
NA	TRBJ1-3	NA	TRBV7-2	TGTGCCAGCAGCTGGGGGGCGGGGAATTTAGGAAACACCATATATTTT	CASSWGAGNLGNTIYF
NA	TRBJ1-2	NA	TRBV28	TGTGCCAGCAACCCCGGGGGGGAACAGCAGGACTATGGCTACACCTTC	CASNPGGEQQDYGYTF
once	TRBJ1-3	NA	TRBV5-1	TGCGCCAGCAGCTTCGGCAAGTTTGGAAACACCATATATTTT	CASSFGKFGNTIYF
once	TRBJ2-7	NA	TRBV2	TGTGCCAGCAGTGGGAATGGCTACGAGCAGTACTTC	CASSGNGYEQYF
NA	TRBJ1-2	NA	TRBV5-1	TGCGCCAGCAGCCCCAGAGGGGATGGCTACACCTTC	CASSPRGDGYTF
NA	TRBJ1-1	NA	TRBV7-9	TGTGCCAGCAGCTCACCGGGGTTGGGCACTGAAGCTTTCTTT	CASSSPGLGTEAFF
NA	TRBJ1-2	TRBD1	TRBV7-8	TGTGCCAGCAGCTTAGTAGGGGGCGGTGACTATGGCTACACCTTC	CASSLVGGGDYGYTF
NA	TRBJ1-4	NA	TRBV13	TGTGCCAGCAGCCCAAGGGAAGACGCCCCTAATGAAAAACTGTTTTTT	CASSPREDAPNEKLFF
NA	TRBJ2-1	TRBD2	TRBV6-5	TGTGCCAGCATCCCCGGACTAGCGGGAAGCAATGAGCAGTTCTTC	CASIPGLAGSNEQFF
NA	TRBJ2-3	NA	TRBV5-1	TGCGCCAGCAGCTTGGCCGGGAGTTCAGATACGCAGTATTTT	CASSLAGSSDTQYF
NA	TRBJ2-2	NA	TRBV5-1	TGCGCCAGCAGCATCGGACAGAGCCGGGGCGGGGAGCTGTTTTTT	CASSIGQSRGGELFF
NA	TRBJ2-7	TRBD1	TRBV6-5	TGTGCCAGCAGACTCCTTCGGACAGGTGACCACGAGCAGTACTTC	CASRLLRTGDHEQYF
NA	TRBJ1-1	NA	TRBV9	TGTGCCAGCAGCGTAGACGGGGGCGTGGGCACTGAAGCTTTCTTT	CASSVDGGVGTEAFF
NA	TRBJ2-1	NA	TRBV4-1	TGCGCCAGCAGCCAAGCTCCGGGAGAGGCTACCTACAATGAGCAGTTCTTC	CASSQAPGEATYNEQFF
few	TRBJ1-5	NA	TRBV7-2	TGTGCCAGCAGCTTGGTATGGGGAAGCAATCAGCCCCAGCATTTT	CASSLVWGSNQPQHF
once	TRBJ2-7	TRBD2	TRBV6-5	TGTGCCAGCATGGCTAGCGGGAACGCCTACGAGCAGTACTTC	CASMASGNAYEQYF
few	TRBJ1-1	NA	TRBV5-4	TGTGCCAGCAGCTTGCCGCAGGGAGGAGCTTTCTTT	CASSLPQGGAFF
many	TRBJ1-6	TRBD1	TRBV11-2	TGTGCCAGCAGCCCAGGGGGCAAGCTGCCCCTCCACTTT	CASSPGGKLPLHF
NA	TRBJ1-3	TRBD1	TRBV2	TGTGCCAGCAATTATCATTACCCCACCAGGGGGCTATCTGGAAACACCATATATTTT	CASNYHYPTRGLSGNTIYF
NA	TRBJ1-6	NA	TRBV6-5	TGTGCCAGCAGCCCCGGACGGTTATTTTCACCCCTCCACTTT	CASSPGRLFSPLHF
few	TRBJ2-3	TRBD2	TRBV6-1	TGTGCCAGCAGTGAAGCGGCCGGCCTAGCGGGAAGTTTTGGTACGCAGTATTTT	CASSEAAGLAGSFGTQYF
NA	TRBJ1-1	NA	TRBV6-4	TGTGCCAGCAGTGATTATTCCCAAAATGGGCTTCTGAACACTGAAGCTTTCTTT	CASSDYSQNGLLNTEAFF
once	TRBJ1-2	NA	TRBV5-1	TGCGCCAGCAGCTTGAAGGGGTGGGAAAACTATGGCTACACCTTC	CASSLKGWENYGYTF
NA	TRBJ2-2	NA	TRBV5-1	TGCGCCAGCAGCTTGGCCCTGTCTGGTGGTGGGGAGCTGTTTTTT	CASSLALSGGGELFF
NA	TRBJ2-3	TRBD2	TRBV30	TGTGCCTGGAGGCTCGGACTAGCGGGGTTAGATACGCAGTATTTT	CAWRLGLAGLDTQYF
NA	TRBJ1-4	NA	TRBV5-1	TGCGCCAGCAGCCCCGACGGACCTGCAACTAATGAAAAACTGTTTTTT	CASSPDGPATNEKLFF